These T cell receptor beta chains were read from a single sample in a study of T-cell reconstitution after alpha-beta-depleted transplantation in children. A single record per CDR3 protein comes from TCRdb applying MiXCR to the PCR reads. The sample includes some 500,000 distinct CDR3 sequences, about 33% of them seen just once. Here the sequenced sample was PBMCs from the stem cell graft donor, taken from the stem cell graft. All receptors derive from a human donor who donated a stem cell graft to a child with aplastic anemia. Each CDR3 is given with its conserved first and last residue. Each record gives: D gene, CDR3 length, J gene, V gene, clone size, CDR3 DNA, CDR3 protein. A D gene is named only where the DNA matches it firmly. Not all rows give a size; the values are once, few, many and, for expanded clones, a class.

>TRBD1|14|TRBJ1-5|TRBV10-3|few
TGTGCCATCAGCGAGCAGGGGGGGACGGAGCCCCAGCATTTT
CAISEQGGTEPQHF
>TRBD1|14|TRBJ1-2|TRBV5-1|NA
TGCGCCAGCAAATACCGCGGGACAGGGGGCGGCTACACCTTC
CASKYRGTGGGYTF
>TRBD1|12|TRBJ2-1|TRBV29-1|few
TGCAGCGTCCGGACAGGGAGCTATGAGCAGTTCTTC
CSVRTGSYEQFF
>NA|16|TRBJ1-2|TRBV10-3|NA
TGTGCCATCAGTGAGTCCCAGGGGAATCTTAACTATGGCTACACCTTC
CAISESQGNLNYGYTF
>TRBD2|15|TRBJ2-1|TRBV19|NA
TGTGCCAGTAGTATCACTAGCGGGAGTATCGATGAGCAGTTCTTC
CASSITSGSIDEQFF
>NA|14|TRBJ1-1|TRBV5-8|NA
TGTGCCAGCAGCCGAGGGAGGATGAACACTGAAGCTTTCTTT
CASSRGRMNTEAFF
>NA|12|TRBJ1-2|TRBV29-1|NA
TGCAGCGTAGAAGAGAACAGCTATGGCTACACCTTC
CSVEENSYGYTF
>TRBD1|16|TRBJ2-5|TRBV5-1|NA
TGCGCCAGCAGCTTTTCGACGCCAGGGGGCCGAGAGACCCAGTACTTC
CASSFSTPGGRETQYF
>NA|15|TRBJ1-1|TRBV12-3/TRBV12-4|few
TGTGCCAGCAGTAGGAGGACGGGTTTGAACACTGAAGCTTTCTTT
CASSRRTGLNTEAFF
>TRBD1|20|TRBJ1-5|TRBV20-1|NA
TGCAGTGCTAGAGATCAATTCCCAAGGACAGGGGAACGAGACAATCAGCCCCAGCATTTT
CSARDQFPRTGERDNQPQHF
>NA|15|TRBJ1-1|TRBV6-1|few
TGTGCCAGCAGCCGAGATGGGACGGGGAACACTGAAGCTTTCTTT
CASSRDGTGNTEAFF
>NA|16|TRBJ1-4|TRBV13|few
TGTGCCAGCAGCTTGGCATCTTCCGCAACTAATGAAAAACTGTTTTTT
CASSLASSATNEKLFF
>NA|16|TRBJ2-1|TRBV5-1|NA
TGCGCCAGCAGCGAGAATGAGAACTCCGATTACAATGAGCAGTTCTTC
CASSENENSDYNEQFF
>NA|15|TRBJ1-1|TRBV7-9|NA
TGTGCCAGCAGCTTCGCGGGACGCTTGAACACTGAAGCTTTCTTT
CASSFAGRLNTEAFF
>NA|12|TRBJ2-1|TRBV24-1|NA
TGTGCCACCAGTGTAACAGGCCGGGAGCAGTTCTTC
CATSVTGREQFF
>NA|15|TRBJ1-2|TRBV20-1|NA
TGCAGTGCTAGAGAGCCGCTTAAGGGGATCGGCGGCTACACCTTC
CSAREPLKGIGGYTF
>TRBD1|16|TRBJ2-3|TRBV12-3/TRBV12-4|once
TGTGCCAGCAGGCCTAACAGGGGAGACCGCACAGATACGCAGTATTTT
CASRPNRGDRTDTQYF
>NA|14|TRBJ1-5|TRBV30|NA
TGTGCCTGGAGTGGACTCACCAGCAATCAGCCCCAGCATTTT
CAWSGLTSNQPQHF
>TRBD1|17|TRBJ2-3|TRBV5-1|few
TGCGCCAGCAGCCGGCCGGGACAGGGGACGTCTAGGGATACGCAGTATTTT
CASSRPGQGTSRDTQYF
>NA|13|TRBJ2-7|TRBV19|NA
TGTGCCAGTAGTATACCGGGGCCTTACGAGCAGTACTTC
CASSIPGPYEQYF
>NA|13|TRBJ2-2|TRBV29-1|NA
TGCAGCGTTGTCATCGAGAACACCGGGGAGCTGTTTTTT
CSVVIENTGELFF
>NA|14|TRBJ2-2|TRBV12-3/TRBV12-4|NA
TGTGCCAGCGTTCTGGGCTGGAACACCGGGGAGCTGTTTTTT
CASVLGWNTGELFF
>NA|14|TRBJ1-1|TRBV12-3/TRBV12-4|few
TGTGCCAGCAGCCATTTGGGGGAGAACACTGAAGCTTTCTTT
CASSHLGENTEAFF
>NA|13|TRBJ1-2|TRBV5-1|NA
TGCGCCAGCAGCCCGGGACTCTTCTACGGCTACACCTTC
CASSPGLFYGYTF
>NA|14|TRBJ2-1|TRBV6-5|many
TGTGCCAGCAGGTCCCCTCCTCCGGGGGCTGAGCAGTTCTTC
CASRSPPPGAEQFF
>NA|14|TRBJ2-1|TRBV7-9|few
TGTGCCAGCAGCTTAGCGAACCGGTACAATGAGCAGTTCTTC
CASSLANRYNEQFF
>TRBD2|16|TRBJ2-1|TRBV10-3|NA
TGTGCCATCAGTGACCCGGGACTAGCGCCGAACAATGAGCAGTTCTTC
CAISDPGLAPNNEQFF
>TRBD1|16|TRBJ2-1|TRBV6-1|NA
TGTGCCAGCAGTGAAGAGAGGGGGCGGATTACCATTGAGCAGTTCTTC
CASSEERGRITIEQFF
>NA|12|TRBJ2-5|TRBV5-1|NA
TGCGCCAGCAAGGCCGTGAGAGAGACCCAGTACTTC
CASKAVRETQYF
>TRBD1|13|TRBJ1-1|TRBV7-2|few
TGTGCCAGGAGGGACAGGGGCGAGACTGAAGCTTTCTTT
CARRDRGETEAFF
>NA|13|TRBJ1-2|TRBV14|few
TGTGCCAGCAGCCAAGTATTGTCCGGCGGCTACACCTTC
CASSQVLSGGYTF
>NA|13|TRBJ2-2|TRBV29-1|NA
TGCAGCGTCGGACTCCTGAACACCGGGGAGCTGTTTTTT
CSVGLLNTGELFF
>NA|13|TRBJ1-2|TRBV6-1|NA
TGTGCCAGCGGGGGACTCCCGGACTATGGCTACACCTTC
CASGGLPDYGYTF
>NA|17|TRBJ1-5|TRBV5-5|NA
TGTGCCAGCAGCTCGAGAAATCCAGGGGAGTGGAGTCAGCCCCAGCATTTT
CASSSRNPGEWSQPQHF
>NA|15|TRBJ2-4|TRBV29-1|few
TGCAGCGCCACGGGCGGACCGGTAGCCAAAAACATTCAGTACTTC
CSATGGPVAKNIQYF
>TRBD2|14|TRBJ2-1|TRBV27|NA
TGTGCCAGCGGACTAGCGGGAGTACTTTATGAGCAGTTCTTC
CASGLAGVLYEQFF
>NA|11|TRBJ1-3|TRBV18|NA
TGTGCCAGCTCACAGCCAAACACCATATATTTT
CASSQPNTIYF
>TRBD1|13|TRBJ1-1|TRBV29-1|few
TGCAGCGGGACCGGACAGGTGAACACTGAAGCTTTCTTT
CSGTGQVNTEAFF
>NA|13|TRBJ1-1|TRBV11-3|few
TGTGCCAGCAGCATACCCGGGACCGTTGAAGCTTTCTTT
CASSIPGTVEAFF
>NA|14|TRBJ2-3|TRBV5-1|NA
TGCGCCAGCAGCTTCGTTAGGGACTCGGATACGCAGTATTTT
CASSFVRDSDTQYF
>NA|14|TRBJ2-1|TRBV5-6|NA
TGTGCCAGCACCCTGATAGGGGAAGACAATGAGCAGTTCTTC
CASTLIGEDNEQFF
>TRBD1|13|TRBJ1-2|TRBV20-1|NA
TGCAGTGCCAGGGACAGCTGGAACTATGGCTACACCTTC
CSARDSWNYGYTF
>NA|15|TRBJ2-2|TRBV7-9|NA
TGTGCCAGCAGCCGACGGGCACAGGGATTCGGGGAGCTGTTTTTT
CASSRRAQGFGELFF
>NA|17|TRBJ2-2|TRBV7-2|NA
TGTGCCAGCAGCTTAGCGGGAGACTTCGCGAACACCGGGGAGCTGTTTTTT
CASSLAGDFANTGELFF
>TRBD2|15|TRBJ2-1|TRBV7-7|NA
TGTGCCAGCAGCCGCGGGACTAGCGGGATGAATGAGCAGTTCTTC
CASSRGTSGMNEQFF
>NA|12|TRBJ1-2|TRBV12-3/TRBV12-4|few
TGTGCCAGCATAGGATATAACTATGGCTACACCTTC
CASIGYNYGYTF
>TRBD2|13|TRBJ2-7|TRBV10-3|few
TGTGCCACCACACCGGGACTAGCCTACGAGCAGTACTTC
CATTPGLAYEQYF
>NA|15|TRBJ1-3|TRBV30|few
TGTGCCTGGAGTAGGGACGGGGTCCAGGGAAACACCATATATTTT
CAWSRDGVQGNTIYF
>NA|12|TRBJ2-3|TRBV5-4|NA
TGTGCCAGCAGCTTGTCGGCGGGCGCGCAGTATTTT
CASSLSAGAQYF
>TRBD2|16|TRBJ2-7|TRBV27|NA
TGTGCCAGCAGTACCGGGACTAGCGGGAGGGCGAGGGAGCGGTACTTC
CASSTGTSGRARERYF
>NA|16|TRBJ2-7|TRBV9|NA
TGTGCCAGCAGCGGGGCGAGGGGTGACAACCACTACGAGCAGTACTTC
CASSGARGDNHYEQYF
>NA|14|TRBJ2-4|TRBV18|many
TGTGCCAGCTCACCTGACAGGGCCAAAAACATTCAGTACTTC
CASSPDRAKNIQYF
>TRBD2|15|TRBJ2-1|TRBV27|NA
TGTGCCAGCAGCCCACAGACTAGCGGGAATGCTGAGCAGTTCTTC
CASSPQTSGNAEQFF
>NA|12|TRBJ2-1|TRBV10-3|NA
TGTGCCAACTCCGAGGGCTACAATGAGCAGTTCTTC
CANSEGYNEQFF
>NA|13|TRBJ2-3|TRBV29-1|few
TGCAGCGTTGCGCGACTCTCCACAGATACGCAGTATTTT
CSVARLSTDTQYF
>TRBD2|17|TRBJ2-1|TRBV6-2/TRBV6-3|NA
TGTGCCAGCAGCCCTCGGCTAGCGGGAGGCCCATTCGGTGAGCAGTTCTTC
CASSPRLAGGPFGEQFF
>TRBD1|17|TRBJ2-5|TRBV5-6|NA
TGTGCCAGCAGCTTGGTCTATGACAGGGGGCTCGGAGAGACCCAGTACTTC
CASSLVYDRGLGETQYF
>NA|13|TRBJ1-3|TRBV6-5|few
TGTGCCAGCAGTTACTCGCCGGGAAACACCATATATTTT
CASSYSPGNTIYF
>NA|11|TRBJ2-3|TRBV7-2|NA
TGTGCCAGCAGCTCCTTGTGGACGCAGTATTTT
CASSSLWTQYF